Listed below are T cell receptor beta chains from one sample, sequenced in a study of identifying expanded T cells in peripheral blood. This table comes from immunoSEQ multiplex PCR, and its TCRdb copy is limited to in-frame clones, with some not included. The sample has tens of thousands of clones, approximately 85% seen once; the top ten hold under 6.5%. Sequencing used blood. All receptors come from a person aged 18 to 75 in good health. Each CDR3 is given with its conserved first and last residue. The D gene is left open where the match is weak. Size is stated for part of the rows, as once, few or many counts, or as a class when the clone is expanded.

clone size	CDR3 length	V gene	D gene	J gene	CDR3 protein	CDR3 DNA
NA	15	TRBV5-6	NA	TRBJ2-2	CASSFRDRRTGELFF	TGTGCCAGCAGTTTCCGGGACCGTCGGACCGGGGAGCTGTTTTTT
NA	16	TRBV2	NA	TRBJ2-6	CASSAGSPSGANVLTF	TGTGCCAGCAGTGCGGGGTCTCCCTCTGGGGCCAACGTCCTGACTTTC
once	12	TRBV18	NA	TRBJ1-5	CASSPPDQPQHF	TGTGCCAGCTCACCCCCGGATCAGCCCCAGCATTTT
NA	15	TRBV27	NA	TRBJ1-3	CASSPSFGSGNTIYF	TGTGCCAGCAGTCCCAGTTTTGGCTCTGGAAACACCATATATTTT
NA	20	TRBV9	TRBD2	TRBJ2-2	CASSGSGTANLAGAAGELFF	TGTGCCAGCAGCGGTTCCGGGACGGCCAATTTAGCGGGAGCCGCCGGGGAGCTGTTTTTT
once	14	TRBV2	NA	TRBJ1-1	CASLRDGPNTEAFF	TGTGCCAGCTTGCGGGACGGTCCTAACACTGAAGCTTTCTTT
NA	11	TRBV19	NA	TRBJ1-1	CATTSRVEAFF	TGTGCCACTACCTCTAGGGTTGAAGCTTTCTTT
few	14	TRBV4-2	TRBD1	TRBJ1-2	CASSRETGAGGYTF	TGTGCCAGCAGCCGCGAGACAGGGGCAGGGGGCTACACCTTC
NA	13	TRBV11-3	NA	TRBJ2-2	CASSLQDTGELFF	TGTGCCAGCAGCTTACAAGACACCGGGGAGCTGTTTTTT
NA	14	TRBV7-3	NA	TRBJ2-7	CASSLTRTGDEQYF	TGTGCCAGCAGCTTAACGAGGACGGGGGACGAGCAGTACTTC